This T cell receptor (beta chain) was found in a study of blood T cell repertoires in COVID-19. Study-level background: Specimens from acute and convalescent COVID-19 originated in the United States, Italy and Spain. T cells, B-cell-depleted T cells, or PBMCs provided the cDNA or gDNA that served as material.

Original data processing: Scientists estimated how many nucleated cells there were by amplifying reference gene primers. Generated by immunoSEQ multiplex PCR, the TCRdb table keeps only in-frame clones and is missing some. V and J calls and clone size are those listed in that table; D and trimming were worked out from the DNA. Among 150,000 to 180,000 clones, 75% to 90% were seen once, and the ten largest hold around 16%. This clone was counted once. Germline CDR1 reads SGHTA; CDR2 reads FQGNSA. The CDR3 length is 13 residues. J was trimmed by 13 bases and V by 1 base; bases with no gene match: 7. The chain employs TRBV7-2 and TRBJ2-1; TRBD1 aligns across 7 bases. Sequencing was done on a sample of peripheral blood. The clonotype was recovered from a woman in her thirties or forties with acute or convalescent COVID-19. The CDR3 sequence is CASSLEGQLQQFF. The CDR3 bases are TGTGCCAGCAGCTTAGAGGGACAGCTCCAACAGTTCTTC.